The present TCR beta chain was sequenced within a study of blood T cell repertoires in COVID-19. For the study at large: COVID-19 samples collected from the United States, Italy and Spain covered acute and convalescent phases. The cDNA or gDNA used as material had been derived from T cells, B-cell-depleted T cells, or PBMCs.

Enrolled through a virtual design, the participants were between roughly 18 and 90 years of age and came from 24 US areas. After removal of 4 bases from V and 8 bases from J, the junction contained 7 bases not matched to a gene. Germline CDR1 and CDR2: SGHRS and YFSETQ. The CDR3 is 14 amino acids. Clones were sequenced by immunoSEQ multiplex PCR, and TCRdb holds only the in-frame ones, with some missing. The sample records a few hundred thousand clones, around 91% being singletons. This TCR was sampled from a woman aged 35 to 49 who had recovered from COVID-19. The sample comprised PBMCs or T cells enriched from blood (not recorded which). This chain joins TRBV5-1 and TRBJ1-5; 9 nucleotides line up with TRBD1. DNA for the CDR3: TGCGCCAGCAGCCGGGGACAGGGCTATGAGCCCCAGCATTTT. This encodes CASSRGQGYEPQHF.